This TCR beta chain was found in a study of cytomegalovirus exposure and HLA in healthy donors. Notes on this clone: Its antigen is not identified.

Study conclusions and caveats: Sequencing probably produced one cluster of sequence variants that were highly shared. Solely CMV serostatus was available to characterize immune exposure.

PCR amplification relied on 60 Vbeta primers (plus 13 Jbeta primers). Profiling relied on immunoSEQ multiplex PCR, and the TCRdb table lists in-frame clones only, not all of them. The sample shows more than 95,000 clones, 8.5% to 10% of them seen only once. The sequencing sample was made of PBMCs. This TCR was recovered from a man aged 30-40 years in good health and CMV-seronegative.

CDR3 in DNA: TGTGCCTGGAGTCTCCAGGGGGCAGCGGAGTTCTTC. It is translated as CAWSLQGAAEFF. The V gene is TRBV30, the J gene TRBJ2-1; 8 bases align to TRBD1. Germline CDR1 and CDR2: GTSNPN and SVGIG (reference sequence). Unmatched junction bases numbered 8, after V lost 2 bases and J lost 14 bases. The CDR3 totals 12 residues.